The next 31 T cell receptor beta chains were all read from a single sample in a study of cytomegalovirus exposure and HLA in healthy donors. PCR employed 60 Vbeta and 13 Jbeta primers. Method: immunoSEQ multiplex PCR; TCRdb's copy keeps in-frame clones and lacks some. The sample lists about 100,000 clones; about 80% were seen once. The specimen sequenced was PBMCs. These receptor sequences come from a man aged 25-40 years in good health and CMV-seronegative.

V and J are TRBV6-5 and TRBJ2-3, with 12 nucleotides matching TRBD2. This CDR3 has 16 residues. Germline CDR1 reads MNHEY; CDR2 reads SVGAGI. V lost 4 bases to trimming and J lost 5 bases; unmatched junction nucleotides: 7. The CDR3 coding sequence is TGTGCCAGCAGTTCGAGACTAGCGGGGGACCGAGATACGCAGTATTTT. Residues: CASSSRLAGDRDTQYF.

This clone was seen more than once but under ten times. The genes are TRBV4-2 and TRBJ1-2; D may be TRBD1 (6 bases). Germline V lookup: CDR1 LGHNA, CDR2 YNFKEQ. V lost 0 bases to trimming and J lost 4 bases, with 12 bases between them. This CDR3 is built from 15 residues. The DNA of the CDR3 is TGTGCCAGCAGCCAAGATTACCAGGGGCCCTATGGCTACACCTTC. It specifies CASSQDYQGPYGYTF.

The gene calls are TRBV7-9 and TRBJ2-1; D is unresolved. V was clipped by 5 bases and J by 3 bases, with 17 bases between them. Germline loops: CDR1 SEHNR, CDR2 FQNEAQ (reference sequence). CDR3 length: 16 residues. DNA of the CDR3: TGTGCCAGCAGCCCAAAATTAGTTGCCGACTACAATGAGCAGTTCTTC. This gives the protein CASSPKLVADYNEQFF.

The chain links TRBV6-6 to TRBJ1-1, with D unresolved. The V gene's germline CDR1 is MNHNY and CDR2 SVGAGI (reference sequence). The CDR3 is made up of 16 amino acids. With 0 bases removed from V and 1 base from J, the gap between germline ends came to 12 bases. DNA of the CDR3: TGTGCCAGCAGTTACTCGAGATCCAGGCGGAACACTGAAGCTTTCTTT. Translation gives CASSYSRSRRNTEAFF.

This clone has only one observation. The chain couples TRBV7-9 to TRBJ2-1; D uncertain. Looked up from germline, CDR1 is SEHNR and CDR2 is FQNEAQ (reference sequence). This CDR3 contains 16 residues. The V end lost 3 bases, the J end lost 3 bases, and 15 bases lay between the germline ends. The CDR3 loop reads CASSFGSQVGYNEQFF. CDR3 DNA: TGTGCCAGCAGCTTCGGCAGCCAGGTTGGCTACAATGAGCAGTTCTTC.

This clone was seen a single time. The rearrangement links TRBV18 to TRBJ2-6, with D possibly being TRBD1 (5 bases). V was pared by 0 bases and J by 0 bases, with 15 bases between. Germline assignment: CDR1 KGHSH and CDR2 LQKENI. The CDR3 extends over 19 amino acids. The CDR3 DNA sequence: TGTGCCAGCTCACCACCGTGGGGCAGGCTTCTCTCTGGGGCCAACGTCCTGACTTTC. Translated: CASSPPWGRLLSGANVLTF.

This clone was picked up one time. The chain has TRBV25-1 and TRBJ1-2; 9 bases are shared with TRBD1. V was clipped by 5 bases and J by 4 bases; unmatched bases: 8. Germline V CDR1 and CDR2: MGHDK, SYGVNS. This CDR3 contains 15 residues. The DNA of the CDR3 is TGTGCCAGCAGTCTTCCGGGACAGGGAGTCTATGGCTACACCTTC. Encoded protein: CASSLPGQGVYGYTF.

The CDR3 region is CASSFRQGIGNTEAFF. CDR3 in DNA: TGTGCCAGCAGTTTCAGGCAGGGTATAGGGAACACTGAAGCTTTCTTT. The chain links TRBV27 to TRBJ1-1, with D perhaps TRBD1 (5 bases). The ends were cut back, 3 bases at V and 1 base at J, with 15 bases in the middle. The CDR3 has 16 residues. Germline CDR1 reads MNHEY; CDR2 reads SMNVEV (reference sequence).

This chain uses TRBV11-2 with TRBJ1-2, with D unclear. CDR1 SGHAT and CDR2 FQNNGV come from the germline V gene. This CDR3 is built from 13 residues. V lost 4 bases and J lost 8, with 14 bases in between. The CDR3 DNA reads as TGTGCCAGCAGCTGCTGCGGGGATTGGGGCTACACCTTC. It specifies CASSCCGDWGYTF.

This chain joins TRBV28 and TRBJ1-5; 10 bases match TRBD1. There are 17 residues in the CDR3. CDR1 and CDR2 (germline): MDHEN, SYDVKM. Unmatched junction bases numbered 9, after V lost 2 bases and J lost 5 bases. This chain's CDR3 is CASSLVGGTGVDQPQHF. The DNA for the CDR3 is TGTGCCAGCAGTTTAGTCGGAGGGACAGGGGTGGATCAGCCCCAGCATTTT.

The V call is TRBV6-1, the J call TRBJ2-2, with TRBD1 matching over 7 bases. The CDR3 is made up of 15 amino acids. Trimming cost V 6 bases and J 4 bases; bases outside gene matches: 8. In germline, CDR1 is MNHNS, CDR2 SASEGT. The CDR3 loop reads CASRVATGSTGELFF. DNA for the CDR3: TGTGCCAGCAGAGTTGCGACAGGGTCCACCGGGGAGCTGTTTTTT.

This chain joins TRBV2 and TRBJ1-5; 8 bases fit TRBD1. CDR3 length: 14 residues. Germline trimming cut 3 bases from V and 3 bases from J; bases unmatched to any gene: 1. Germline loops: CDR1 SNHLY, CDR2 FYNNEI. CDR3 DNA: TGTGCCAGCAGTGAGGACAGGGTCAATCAGCCCCAGCATTTT. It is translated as CASSEDRVNQPQHF. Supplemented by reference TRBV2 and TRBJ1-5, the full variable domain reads EPEVTQTPSHQVTQMGQEVILRCVPISNHLYFYWYRQILGQKVEFLVSFYNNEISEKSEIFDDQFSVERPDGSNFTLKIRSTKLEDSAMYFCASSEDRVNQPQHFGDGTRLSIL.

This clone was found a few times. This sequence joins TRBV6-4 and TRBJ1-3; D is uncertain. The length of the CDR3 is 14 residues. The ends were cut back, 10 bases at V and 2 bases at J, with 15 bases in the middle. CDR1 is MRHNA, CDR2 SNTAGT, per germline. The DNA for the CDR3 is TGTGCCAACTCCTACAGCGGGCCTGGAAACACCATATATTTT. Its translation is CANSYSGPGNTIYF.

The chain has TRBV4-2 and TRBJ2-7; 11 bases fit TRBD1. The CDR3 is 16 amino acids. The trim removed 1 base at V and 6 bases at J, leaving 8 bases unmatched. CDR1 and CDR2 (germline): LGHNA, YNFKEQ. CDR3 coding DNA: TGTGCCAGCAGCCAAGGGCCCGGACAGGGGGCGGGCGAGCAGTACTTC. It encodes CASSQGPGQGAGEQYF.

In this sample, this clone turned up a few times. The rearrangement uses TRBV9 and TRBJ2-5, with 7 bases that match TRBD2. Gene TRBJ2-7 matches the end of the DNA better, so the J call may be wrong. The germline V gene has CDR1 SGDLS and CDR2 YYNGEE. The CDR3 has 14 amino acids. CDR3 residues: CASSVGGSGYEQYF. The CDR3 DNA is TGTGCCAGCAGCGTAGGCGGGAGCGGGTACGAGCAGTACTTC.

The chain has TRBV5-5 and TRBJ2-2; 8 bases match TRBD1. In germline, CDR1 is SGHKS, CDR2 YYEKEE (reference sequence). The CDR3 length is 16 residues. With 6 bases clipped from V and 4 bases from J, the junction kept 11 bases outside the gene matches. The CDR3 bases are TGTGCCAGCACCTTTTCAGGGGGCCGGAGCACCGGGGAGCTGTTTTTT. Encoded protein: CASTFSGGRSTGELFF. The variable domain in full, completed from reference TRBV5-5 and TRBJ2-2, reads DAGVTQSPTHLIKTRGQQVTLRCSPISGHKSVSWYQQVLGQGPQFIFQYYEKEERGRGNFPDRFSARQFPNYSSELNVNALLLGDSALYLCASTFSGGRSTGELFFGEGSRLTVL.

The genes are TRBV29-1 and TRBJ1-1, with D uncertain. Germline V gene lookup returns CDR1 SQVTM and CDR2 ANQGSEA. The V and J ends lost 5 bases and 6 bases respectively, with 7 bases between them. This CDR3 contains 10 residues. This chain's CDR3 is CSVFLPEAFF. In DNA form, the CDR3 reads TGCAGCGTTTTTCTTCCTGAAGCTTTCTTT. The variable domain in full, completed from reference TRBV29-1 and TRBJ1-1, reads SAVISQKPSRDICQRGTSLTIQCQVDSQVTMMFWYRQQPGQSLTLIATANQGSEATYESGFVIDKFPISRPNLTFSTLTVSNMSPEDSSIYLCSVFLPEAFFGQGTRLTVV.

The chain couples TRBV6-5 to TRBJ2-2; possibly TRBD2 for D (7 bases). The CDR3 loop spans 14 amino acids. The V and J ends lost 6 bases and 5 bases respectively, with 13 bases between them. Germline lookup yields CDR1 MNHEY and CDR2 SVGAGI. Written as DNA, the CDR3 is TGTGCCAGCAGGCTAGGGGGGGGGACCGGGGAGCTGTTTTTT. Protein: CASRLGGGTGELFF.

The CDR3 spells CASSHGTGANYGYTF. CDR3 nucleotides: TGTGCCAGCAGCCACGGGACAGGGGCCAACTATGGCTACACCTTC. The chain links TRBV5-6 to TRBJ1-2, with 10 bases fitting TRBD1. V lost 4 bases, J lost 2 bases, and 5 bases stayed unmatched. Looked up from germline, CDR1 is SGHDT and CDR2 is YYEEEE. This CDR3 has 15 residues.

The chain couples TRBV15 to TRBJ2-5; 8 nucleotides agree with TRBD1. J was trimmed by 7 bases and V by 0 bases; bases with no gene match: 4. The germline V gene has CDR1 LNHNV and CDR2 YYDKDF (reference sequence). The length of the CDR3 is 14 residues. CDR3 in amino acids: CATSRDLQGGTQYF. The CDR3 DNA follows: TGTGCCACCAGCAGAGATCTACAGGGGGGGACCCAGTACTTC.

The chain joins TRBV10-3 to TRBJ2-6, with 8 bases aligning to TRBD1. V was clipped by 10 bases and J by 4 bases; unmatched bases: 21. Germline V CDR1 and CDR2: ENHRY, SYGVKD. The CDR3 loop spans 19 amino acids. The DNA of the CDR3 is TGTGCCACCTCAGCCCACCAGGACAGGGTCGTTCAGGGGGCCAACGTCCTGACTTTC. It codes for CATSAHQDRVVQGANVLTF.

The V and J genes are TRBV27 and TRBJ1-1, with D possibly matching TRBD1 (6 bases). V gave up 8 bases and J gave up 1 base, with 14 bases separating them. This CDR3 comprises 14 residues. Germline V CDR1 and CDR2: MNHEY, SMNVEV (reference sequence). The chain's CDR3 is CASRLSTGNTEAFF. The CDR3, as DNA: TGTGCCAGCCGACTATCGACAGGGAACACTGAAGCTTTCTTT.

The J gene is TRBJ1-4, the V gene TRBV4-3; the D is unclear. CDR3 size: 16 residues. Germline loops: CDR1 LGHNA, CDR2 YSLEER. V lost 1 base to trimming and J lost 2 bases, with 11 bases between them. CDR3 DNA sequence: TGCGCCAGCAGCCAAGGTGGCAGCGTGACTAATGAAAAACTGTTTTTT. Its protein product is CASSQGGSVTNEKLFF.

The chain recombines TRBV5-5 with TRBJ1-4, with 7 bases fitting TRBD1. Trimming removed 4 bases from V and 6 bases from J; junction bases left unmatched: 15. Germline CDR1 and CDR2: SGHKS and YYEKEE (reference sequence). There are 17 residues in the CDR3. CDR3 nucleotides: TGTGCCAGCAGCGGGCCGGGACAGCCATCTTTGTATGAAAAACTGTTTTTT. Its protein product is CASSGPGQPSLYEKLFF.

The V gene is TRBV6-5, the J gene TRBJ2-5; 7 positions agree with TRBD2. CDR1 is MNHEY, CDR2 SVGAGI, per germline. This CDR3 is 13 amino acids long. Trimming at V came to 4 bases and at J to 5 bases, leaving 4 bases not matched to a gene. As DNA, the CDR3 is TGTGCCAGCAGTTGGACTAGAGGCGAGACCCAGTACTTC. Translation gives CASSWTRGETQYF.

The CDR3 DNA reads TGTGCCAGCAGCTTAACTTTATACAATGAGCAGTTCTTC. Its protein product is CASSLTLYNEQFF. The V and J genes are TRBV7-3 and TRBJ2-1; D is unresolved. The CDR3 length is 13 residues. Germline loops: CDR1 SGHTA, CDR2 FQGTGA. Trimming removed 0 bases at V and 4 bases at J, with 4 bases between.

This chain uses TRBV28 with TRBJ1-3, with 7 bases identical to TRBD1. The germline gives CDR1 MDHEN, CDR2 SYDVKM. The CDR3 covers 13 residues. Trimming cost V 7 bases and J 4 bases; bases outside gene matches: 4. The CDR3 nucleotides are TGTGCCAGCATGACAGGGACGGGAAACACCATATATTTT. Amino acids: CASMTGTGNTIYF. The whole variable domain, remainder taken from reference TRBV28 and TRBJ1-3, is DVKVTQSSRYLVKRTGEKVFLECVQDMDHENMFWYRQDPGLGLRLIYFSYDVKMKEKGDIPEGYSVSREKKERFSLILESASTNQTSMYLCASMTGTGNTIYFGEGSWLTVV.

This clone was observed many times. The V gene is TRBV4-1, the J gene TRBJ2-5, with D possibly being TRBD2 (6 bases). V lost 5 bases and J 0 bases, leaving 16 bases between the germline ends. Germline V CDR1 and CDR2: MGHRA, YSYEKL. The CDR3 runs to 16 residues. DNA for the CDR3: TGCGCCAGCAGCGGGGTTGGGGGGACCCACCAAGAGACCCAGTACTTC. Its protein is CASSGVGGTHQETQYF.

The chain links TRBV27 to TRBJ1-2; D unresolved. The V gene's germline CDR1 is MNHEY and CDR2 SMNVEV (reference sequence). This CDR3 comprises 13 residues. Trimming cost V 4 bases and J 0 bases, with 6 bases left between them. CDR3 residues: CASSSTPNYGYTF. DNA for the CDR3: TGTGCCAGCAGTTCGACACCTAACTATGGCTACACCTTC.

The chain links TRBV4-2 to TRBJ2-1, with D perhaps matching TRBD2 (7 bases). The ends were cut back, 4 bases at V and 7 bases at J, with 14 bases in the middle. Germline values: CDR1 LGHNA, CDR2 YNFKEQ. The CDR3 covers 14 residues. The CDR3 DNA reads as TGTGCCAGCAGCCTTGGGGGGGGGCAGAATGAGCAGTTCTTC. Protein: CASSLGGGQNEQFF.

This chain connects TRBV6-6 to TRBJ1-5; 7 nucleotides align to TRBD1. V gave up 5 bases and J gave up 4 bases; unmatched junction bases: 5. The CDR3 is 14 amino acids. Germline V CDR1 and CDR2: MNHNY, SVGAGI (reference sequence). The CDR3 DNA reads TGTGCCAGCAGTGCCTCGACAGGGAATCAGCCCCAGCATTTT. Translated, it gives CASSASTGNQPQHF.